These T cell receptor beta chains were read from a single sample in a study of T-cell reconstitution after alpha-beta-depleted transplantation in children. Via MiXCR, TCRdb re-called the PCR reads, giving one row per CDR3 protein. The top ten clones hold under 3% of a sample with around 530,000 distinct CDR3 sequences, 32% of them seen once. Specimen: PBMCs from the stem cell graft donor, collected from the stem cell graft. The receptor source for this set is a human donor who donated a stem cell graft to a child with aplastic anemia. The CDR3 runs from the conserved cysteine through the conserved F or W. A D gene is named only where the DNA matches it firmly. Clone size is not always given. Where it is, it says once, few, many or a class for expanded clones.

TGCGCCAGCAGCATATCGACGGGACGGGAGCAGTTCTTC,CASSISTGREQFF,TRBJ2-1,NA,TRBV5-1,NA
TGTGCCAGCAGCTTACGGGAGGGGCACGATGGCTACACCTTC,CASSLREGHDGYTF,TRBJ1-2,NA,TRBV7-9,NA
TGTGCCAGCAGCCCACAAATAACAGGCTCCGAAGCTTTCTTT,CASSPQITGSEAFF,TRBJ1-1,NA,TRBV12-3/TRBV12-4,NA
TGCAGCGTTGAGGCGGGAGTGTCGTACAATGAGCAGTTCTTC,CSVEAGVSYNEQFF,TRBJ2-1,TRBD2,TRBV29-1,NA
TGCAGTGCTAGTGGGCCGGGTGAAGCTTTCTTT,CSASGPGEAFF,TRBJ1-1,NA,TRBV20-1,NA
TGTGCCAGCTCACCGGAGGGTGCGAACACTGAAGCTTTCTTT,CASSPEGANTEAFF,TRBJ1-1,NA,TRBV18,many
TGTGCCAGCAGCTTAGAGGGACCGATTAACACTGAAGCTTTCTTT,CASSLEGPINTEAFF,TRBJ1-1,NA,TRBV11-2,NA
TGTGCCAGTTCCCGTGGCGGGAGTACTGGGGAGACCCAGTACTTC,CASSRGGSTGETQYF,TRBJ2-5,TRBD2,TRBV6-1,NA
TGTGCCAGCAGTTACTCATCAGCCAGCGGCTCCCAAGAGACCCAGTACTTC,CASSYSSASGSQETQYF,TRBJ2-5,NA,TRBV6-5,NA
TGTGCCAGCAGCTTAGGGGGTGGAGAGGGCTACACCTTC,CASSLGGGEGYTF,TRBJ1-2,NA,TRBV7-2,NA
TGTGCCAGCAGCTTAGTTTCCAGGGGCTCCAATCAGCCCCAGCATTTT,CASSLVSRGSNQPQHF,TRBJ1-5,NA,TRBV7-2,NA
TGTGCCAGCAGCGACCCGTCCCGGCAGGCTTTCACTGAAGCTTTCTTT,CASSDPSRQAFTEAFF,TRBJ1-1,NA,TRBV21-1,NA
TGTGCCAGCAGTTTGCCCGGGGACTACGAGCAGTACTTC,CASSLPGDYEQYF,TRBJ2-7,NA,TRBV28,NA
TGTGCCAGCAGCTTAAGGGACAGGGGGCTAGGCGAGCAGTACTTC,CASSLRDRGLGEQYF,TRBJ2-7,TRBD1,TRBV7-2,NA
TGCAGCGTCCACCACCAGACAAACGCCTATGGCTACACCTTC,CSVHHQTNAYGYTF,TRBJ1-2,NA,TRBV29-1,NA
TGTGCCAGCAGCTTAGCTAGCGTAGCGAATGAGCAGTTCTTC,CASSLASVANEQFF,TRBJ2-1,NA,TRBV7-9,NA
TGTGCCAGCAGCCAAGGACAGTCCTACTATGGCTACACCTTC,CASSQGQSYYGYTF,TRBJ1-2,NA,TRBV3-1,once